What follows are 20 T cell receptor beta chains derived from one specimen sequenced in a study of blood T cell repertoires in COVID-19. The table came from immunoSEQ multiplex PCR; TCRdb's copy has only in-frame clones and leaves some out. Counted here are about 43,000 clones, under 85% occurring once; the ten biggest clones make up approximately 7.6%. Sequencing used peripheral blood. These receptors came from an elderly man in a cohort sampled during active COVID-19.

This sequence joins TRBV2 and TRBJ2-2; D not resolved. Trimming shortened V by 3 bases and J by 3 bases, and 8 bases separated the two germline ends. In germline, CDR1 is SNHLY, CDR2 FYNNEI. The CDR3 spans 14 residues. CDR3 nucleotide sequence: TGTGCCAGCAGTGAGTATGGCTACACCGGGGAGCTGTTTTTT. Its protein product is CASSEYGYTGELFF.

The genes are TRBV7-6 and TRBJ1-1; 11 bases are shared with TRBD1. From germline, CDR1 is SGHVS and CDR2 FNYEAQ. V was pared by 5 bases and J by 0 bases, with 8 bases of the junction left unmatched. The CDR3 sequence is 17 residues long. The CDR3 is CASSTGQGVKVNTEAFF. CDR3 bases: TGTGCCAGCAGCACGGGACAGGGGGTAAAGGTGAACACTGAAGCTTTCTTT.

This chain uses TRBV3-1 (or the pseudogene TRBV3-2) with TRBJ2-2; tentatively, D is TRBD1 (5 bases). Trimming took off 0 bases at V and 6 bases at J, with 8 bases between the two ends. Germline V gene data show CDR1 as LGHDT and CDR2 as YNNKEL (reference sequence). This CDR3 is built from 14 residues. The CDR3 sequence is CASSQDIQAGELFF. CDR3 DNA: TGTGCCAGCAGCCAAGATATACAGGCCGGGGAGCTGTTTTTT.

The DNA of the CDR3 is TGCAGTGCTGGTGGGGGCGGAGAGACCCAGTACTTC. It codes for CSAGGGGETQYF. This rearrangement joins TRBV20-1 to TRBJ2-5; maybe TRBD1 (6 bases). V lost 5 bases to trimming and J lost 4 bases, with 11 bases between them. The CDR3 has 12 residues. Germline V gene lookup returns CDR1 DFQATT and CDR2 SNEGSKA (reference sequence).

The chain is built from TRBV7-8 and TRBJ1-1; 10 nucleotides match TRBD1. This CDR3 comprises 16 residues. CDR1 and CDR2 (germline): SGHVS, FQNEAQ. The trim removed 3 bases at V and 1 base at J, leaving 5 bases unmatched. CDR3 in DNA: TGTGCCAGCAGCTTCGACAGGGGGCGAAGGAACACTGAAGCTTTCTTT. Protein sequence: CASSFDRGRRNTEAFF. Looking up the rest from reference TRBV7-8 and TRBJ1-1 gives the full variable domain: GAGVSQSPRYKVAKRGQDVALRCDPISGHVSLFWYQQALGQGPEFLTYFQNEAQLDKSGLPSDRFFAERPEGSVSTLKIQRTQQEDSAVYLCASSFDRGRRNTEAFFGQGTRLTVV.

V gene TRBV5-1 combines with J gene TRBJ2-3; a possible D gene is TRBD2 (7 bases). This CDR3 region has 16 residues. Trimming took 3 bases from V and 1 from J, leaving 15 bases between them. CDR1 is SGHRS, CDR2 YFSETQ, per germline. Here the CDR3 reads CASSSSGGAGTDTQYF. CDR3 nucleotides: TGCGCCAGCAGCTCCTCGGGGGGCGCAGGCACAGATACGCAGTATTTT.

This sequence joins TRBV4-3 and TRBJ2-1; D call uncertain. Per the germline V gene, CDR1 is LGHNA and CDR2 is YSLEER. The CDR3 is 17 amino acids. The germline V and J ends were trimmed by 0 bases and 3 bases, with 15 bases remaining between them. CDR3 residues: CASSQDQAYISYNEQFF. In DNA, the CDR3 is TGCGCCAGCAGCCAAGATCAGGCGTACATTAGCTACAATGAGCAGTTCTTC.

The chain combines TRBV7-3 with TRBJ2-7; D remains unclear. The germline V gene has CDR1 SGHTA and CDR2 FQGTGA. This CDR3 region has 13 residues. Trimming took 0 bases from V and 6 from J, leaving 9 bases between them. CDR3 residues: CASSLTSGSEQYF. CDR3 coding DNA: TGTGCCAGCAGCTTAACGTCTGGTAGCGAGCAGTACTTC.

The rearrangement uses TRBV6-2 or TRBV6-3 and TRBJ2-1, with 9 bases identical to TRBD2. V dropped 5 bases and J dropped 1; count of bases not matched to a gene: 15. Per the germline V gene, CDR1 is MNHEY and CDR2 is SVGEGT. The CDR3 is 19 amino acids. CDR3 nucleotide sequence: TGTGCCAGCAGTCAACTCGTTACAGGGACTAGCCTTTCCTACAATGAGCAGTTCTTC. It is translated as CASSQLVTGTSLSYNEQFF.

This sequence joins TRBV10-3 and TRBJ1-4; D is perhaps TRBD1 (5 bases). Trimming took off 6 bases at V and 0 bases at J, with 14 bases between the two ends. This CDR3 is built from 16 residues. CDR1 ENHRY and CDR2 SYGVKD come from the germline V gene. CDR3: CAISARGSATNEKLFF. The CDR3 DNA reads TGTGCCATCAGCGCCCGGGGGTCTGCAACTAATGAAAAACTGTTTTTT.

This chain links TRBV28 with TRBJ2-7; D not resolved. CDR1 MDHEN and CDR2 SYDVKM come from the germline V gene. This CDR3 has 12 amino acids. V was cut by 5 bases and J by 2 bases, with 7 bases left in between. The CDR3 loop is CASSPRPYEQYF. DNA for the CDR3: TGTGCCAGCAGTCCCAGGCCCTACGAGCAGTACTTC.

The chain has TRBV9 and TRBJ2-3; 9 bases are a match to TRBD2. After removal of 4 bases from V and 5 bases from J, the junction contained 14 bases not matched to a gene. Germline V gene sequence: CDR1 SGDLS, CDR2 YYNGEE. CDR3 length: 17 amino acids. In DNA, the CDR3 is TGTGCCAGCAGCCTATCCCCCGGGACTAGCTCGGTAGATACGCAGTATTTT. It codes for CASSLSPGTSSVDTQYF.

This clone appeared a single time. The CDR3 sequence: CASSLVANTEAFF. In DNA, the CDR3 is TGCGCCAGCAGCTTGGTGGCGAACACTGAAGCTTTCTTT. The chain is built from TRBV5-1 and TRBJ1-1; D call uncertain. Looked up from germline, CDR1 is SGHRS and CDR2 is YFSETQ. The CDR3 loop spans 13 amino acids. The germline V and J ends were trimmed by 0 bases and 1 base, with 4 bases remaining between them.

The chain combines TRBV7-2 with TRBJ2-6; D possibly corresponds to TRBD2 (5 bases). Trimming took off 5 bases at V and 4 bases at J, with 18 bases between the two ends. CDR1 and CDR2 (germline): SGHTA, FQGNSA. The CDR3 loop spans 17 amino acids. The CDR3 DNA is TGTGCCAGCAGCCGGAGAGAGGGTGGTGGAGGGGCCAACGTCCTGACTTTC. Residues: CASSRREGGGGANVLTF.

V and J are TRBV10-2 and TRBJ2-3; the match to TRBD2 covers 7 bases. With V trimmed by 3 bases and J by 8 bases, 8 bases remained unmatched. The CDR3 runs to 14 residues. CDR1 is WSHSY and CDR2 is SAAADI in the germline V gene. CDR3: CASSDPTGRGTQYF. In DNA form, the CDR3 reads TGCGCCAGCAGTGACCCGACGGGGAGGGGTACGCAGTATTTT.

This chain connects TRBV4-2 to TRBJ2-7; 7 bases line up with TRBD1. Germline V gene sequence: CDR1 LGHNA, CDR2 YNFKEQ. J gave up 4 bases and V 1 base, and 4 bases lay outside the gene matches. This CDR3 contains 14 residues. This CDR3 reads CASSQGQGDYEQYF. The CDR3 coding sequence is TGTGCCAGCAGCCAAGGGCAGGGGGATTACGAGCAGTACTTC.

This chain joins TRBV29-1 and TRBJ2-7; tentatively, D is TRBD2 (6 bases). The germline V gene encodes CDR1 SQVTM and CDR2 ANQGSEA. V lost 1 base to trimming and J lost 6 bases, with 10 bases between them. The CDR3 has 12 amino acids. The CDR3 loop reads CSVEGQGGEQYF. Written as DNA, the CDR3 is TGCAGCGTTGAAGGGCAGGGAGGCGAGCAGTACTTC.

The rearrangement joins TRBV16 to TRBJ1-1, with D unresolved. V was cut by 0 bases and J by 4 bases, with 6 bases left in between. CDR3 length: 13 amino acids. Germline lookup yields CDR1 KGHSY and CDR2 FQNENV. CDR3 sequence (DNA): TGTGCCAGCAGCCAATCGCGGAGCACTGAAGCTTTCTTT. Its translation is CASSQSRSTEAFF.

This sequence joins TRBV11-2 and TRBJ2-5; D gene ambiguous. Germline values: CDR1 SGHAT, CDR2 FQNNGV. The CDR3 has 12 amino acids. The V end lost 0 bases, the J end lost 9 bases, and 8 bases lay between the germline ends. CDR3 sequence reads: CASSLEFSAQYF. CDR3 sequence (DNA): TGTGCCAGCAGCTTAGAGTTCTCGGCCCAGTACTTC.

This chain joins TRBV19 and TRBJ1-5; the D is unclear. The CDR3 loop spans 15 amino acids. Germline V gives CDR1 LNHDA, CDR2 SQIVND (reference sequence). V shed 3 bases and J shed 2 bases, with 11 bases lying between them. CDR3 nucleotides: TGTGCCAGTAGTATTGAGGGCTTCCGCAATCAGCCCCAGCATTTT. It is translated as CASSIEGFRNQPQHF.